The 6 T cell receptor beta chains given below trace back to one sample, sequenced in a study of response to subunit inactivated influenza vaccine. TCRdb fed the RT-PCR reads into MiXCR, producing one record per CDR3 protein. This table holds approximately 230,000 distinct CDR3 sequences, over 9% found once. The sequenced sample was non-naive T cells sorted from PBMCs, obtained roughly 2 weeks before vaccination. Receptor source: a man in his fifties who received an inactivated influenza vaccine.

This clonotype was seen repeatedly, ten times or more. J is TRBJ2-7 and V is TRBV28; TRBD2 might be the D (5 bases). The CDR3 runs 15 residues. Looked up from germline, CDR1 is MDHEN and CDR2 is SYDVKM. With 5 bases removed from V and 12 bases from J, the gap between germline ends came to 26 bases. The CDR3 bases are TGTGCCAGCAGTCCCCCCTTATCAACCAACCAGCGGTTGTACTTC. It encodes CASSPPLSTNQRLYF.

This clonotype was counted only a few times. The CDR3 loop reads CASSAGTGPEKLFF. The CDR3 coding sequence is TGTGCCAGCAGCGCGGGGACAGGGCCTGAAAAACTGTTTTTT. This chain uses TRBV9 with TRBJ1-4; 9 bases match TRBD1. V lost 3 bases, J lost 7 bases, and 4 bases stayed unmatched. The CDR3 loop spans 14 amino acids. Germline V CDR1 and CDR2: SGDLS, YYNGEE.

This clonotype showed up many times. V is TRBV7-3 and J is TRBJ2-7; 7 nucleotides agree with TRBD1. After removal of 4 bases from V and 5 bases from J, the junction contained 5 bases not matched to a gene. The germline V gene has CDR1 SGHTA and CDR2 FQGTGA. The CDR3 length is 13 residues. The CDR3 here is CASSSPDRDEQYF. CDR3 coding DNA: TGTGCCAGCAGCTCCCCTGACAGGGACGAGCAGTACTTC.

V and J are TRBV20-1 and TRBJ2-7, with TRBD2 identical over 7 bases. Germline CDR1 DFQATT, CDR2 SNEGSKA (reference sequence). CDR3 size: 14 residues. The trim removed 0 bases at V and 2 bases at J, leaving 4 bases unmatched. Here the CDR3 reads CSARDPGGAYEQYF. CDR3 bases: TGCAGTGCTAGAGATCCTGGGGGGGCCTACGAGCAGTACTTC.

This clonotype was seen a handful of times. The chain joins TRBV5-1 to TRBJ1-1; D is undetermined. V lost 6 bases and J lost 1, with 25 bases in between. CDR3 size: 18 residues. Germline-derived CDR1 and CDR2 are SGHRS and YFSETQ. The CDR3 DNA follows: TGCGCCAGCAACCGCGGGAGGGAATCCAGGATCAAGAACACTGAAGCTTTCTTT. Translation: CASNRGRESRIKNTEAFF.

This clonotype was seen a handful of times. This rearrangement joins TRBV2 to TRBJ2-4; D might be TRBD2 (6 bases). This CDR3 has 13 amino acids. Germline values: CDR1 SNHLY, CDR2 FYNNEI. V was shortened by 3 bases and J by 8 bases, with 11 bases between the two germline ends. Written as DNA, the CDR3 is TGTGCCAGCAGTGAGTGGGGAGGAGACATTCAGTACTTC. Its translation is CASSEWGGDIQYF.